The sequence of this T cell receptor (beta chain) was determined in a study of T cells in Graves' hyperthyroidism and ophthalmopathy. Using RNA transcripts as the source, TCR beta CDR3 regions were amplified. The HTBI primer set drove a first-round RT-PCR of the TCR CDR3. TCRdb ran MiXCR on the multiplex PCR reads and lists one entry per CDR3 protein. The data hold about 770,000 distinct CDR3 sequences, with 18% observed a single time. CDR1 and CDR2 from the germline V gene are SGHVS and FQNEAQ. This CDR3 comprises 16 residues. With 5 bases removed from V and 0 bases from J, the gap between germline ends came to 11 bases.

The clonotype was recovered from a woman in her 50s with Graves' hyperthyroidism that later progressed to Graves' ophthalmopathy. This rearrangement joins TRBV7-8 to TRBJ1-6; TRBD1 might be the D (6 bases). The specimen was blood. The CDR3: CASSPGVGSYNSPLHF. CDR3 DNA sequence: TGTGCCAGCAGCCCAGGGGTCGGCTCCTATAATTCACCCCTCCACTTT.